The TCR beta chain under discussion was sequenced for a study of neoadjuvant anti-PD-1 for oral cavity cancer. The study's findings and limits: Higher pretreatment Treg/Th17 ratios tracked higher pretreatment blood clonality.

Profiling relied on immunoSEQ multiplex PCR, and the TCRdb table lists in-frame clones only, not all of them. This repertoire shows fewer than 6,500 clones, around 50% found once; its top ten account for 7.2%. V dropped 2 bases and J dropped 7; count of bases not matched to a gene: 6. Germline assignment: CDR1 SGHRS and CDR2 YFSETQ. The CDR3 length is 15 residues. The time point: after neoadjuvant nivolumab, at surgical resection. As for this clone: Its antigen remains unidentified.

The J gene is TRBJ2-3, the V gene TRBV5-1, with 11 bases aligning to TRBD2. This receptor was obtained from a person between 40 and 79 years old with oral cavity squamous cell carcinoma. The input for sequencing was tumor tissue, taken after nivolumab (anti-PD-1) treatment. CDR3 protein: CASSLLAGAAHTQYF. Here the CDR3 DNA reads TGCGCCAGCAGCTTACTAGCGGGGGCAGCACATACGCAGTATTTT.